Given below is one T cell receptor (beta chain) in context. Its antigen is not identified. Use of 60 Vbeta and 13 Jbeta primers characterized the PCR. The repertoire was sequenced with immunoSEQ multiplex PCR; TCRdb's copy has only in-frame clones and lacks some. The sample has 150,000 to 200,000 clones, approximately 80% seen once; the top ten hold about 1.5%. The record originates from a study of cytomegalovirus exposure and HLA in healthy donors. Whole-study findings and limits: The authors assumed roughly uniform sequencing depth across donors for presence/absence analyses.

V lost 3 bases and J lost 10, with 10 bases in between. Per the germline V gene, CDR1 is MRHNA and CDR2 is SNTAGT. The CDR3 length is 13 residues. Specimen: PBMCs. This TCR came from a male donor in good health and CMV-seronegative. The V gene is TRBV6-4, the J gene TRBJ1-6; possibly TRBD1 for D (6 bases). DNA of the CDR3: TGTGCCAGCAGTGATCAAACAGGGTCACCCCTCCACTTT. Translation gives CASSDQTGSPLHF.